This T cell receptor beta chain was recovered during a study of STAT5B mutations in CD4+ large granular lymphocyte leukemia. Findings of the study overall: Patient CD4-sorted repertoires looked more clonal than healthy CD4+ repertoires, even without putative leukemic clones. No patients shared main leukemic clonotypes, though less than 30% appeared at low frequency elsewhere. The CD4+ versus CD8+ T-LGLL clonality difference may reflect limited sample size.

Sequencing was at survey level. TCRdb's table, derived via immunoSEQ multiplex PCR, lists solely in-frame clones and lacks some. The sample has approximately 20,000 clones, 70% seen once. Per germline, CDR1 KGHSH and CDR2 LQKENI. This CDR3 is built from 14 residues. V dropped 5 bases and J dropped 2; count of bases not matched to a gene: 5. With respect to this clone: Its antigen is as yet unknown.

V and J are TRBV18 and TRBJ2-5; 7 positions match TRBD1. Material for sequencing was CD4+ T cells from blood buffy coats. The receptor comes from a human donor in good health. Written as DNA, the CDR3 is TGTGCCAGCTCATCCGGACAGGAGCAAGAGACCCAGTACTTC. It codes for CASSSGQEQETQYF.